What follows describes a single TCR beta chain. In the authors' workflow: Reference gene primer amplification gave nucleated cell count estimates. Using immunoSEQ multiplex PCR, the repertoire was profiled, and TCRdb retains in-frame clones only, with some absent. The V and J calls and clone size are taken from that table; D and trimming were inferred from the DNA. The sample lists about 300,000 clones, around 84% occurring once. This entry is derived from a study of blood T cell repertoires in COVID-19. For the study at large: The United States, Italy and Spain provided the acute and convalescent COVID-19 samples. From T cells, B-cell-depleted T cells, or PBMCs came the material, which was cDNA or gDNA.

Cohort 3 recovery required two negative PCRs, clearance, or symptom resolution. This CDR3 is 16 amino acids long. Per germline, CDR1 LNHNV and CDR2 YYDKDF (reference sequence). V dropped 4 bases and J dropped 5; count of bases not matched to a gene: 11. This TCR came from a man between 25 and 39 years old who had recovered from COVID-19. The chain joins TRBV15 to TRBJ2-3; 8 bases fit TRBD2. The sample comprised PBMCs or T cells enriched from blood (not recorded which). The chain's CDR3 is CATSIGQAGAVDTQYF. The CDR3 DNA follows: TGTGCCACCAGCATTGGGCAAGCGGGAGCGGTAGATACGCAGTATTTT.